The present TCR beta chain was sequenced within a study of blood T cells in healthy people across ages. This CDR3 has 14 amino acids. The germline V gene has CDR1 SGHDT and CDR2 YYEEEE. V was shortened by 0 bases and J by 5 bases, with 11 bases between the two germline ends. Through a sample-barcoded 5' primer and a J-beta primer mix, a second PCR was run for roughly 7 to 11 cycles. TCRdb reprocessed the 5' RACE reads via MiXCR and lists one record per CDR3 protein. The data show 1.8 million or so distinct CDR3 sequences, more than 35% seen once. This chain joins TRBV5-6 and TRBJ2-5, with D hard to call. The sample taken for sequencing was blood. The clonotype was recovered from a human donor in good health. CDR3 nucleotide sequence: TGTGCCAGCAGCTTGGAGGATCTTGGGGAGACCCAGTACTTC. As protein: CASSLEDLGETQYF.